This T cell receptor (beta chain) is from a study of T cells in Graves' hyperthyroidism and ophthalmopathy. Study-level findings and limits: Blood shared most expanded thyroid clonotypes above 0.001.

Template material for amplifying TCR beta CDR3 regions consisted of RNA transcripts. Researchers ran a first-round RT-PCR on the TCR CDR3 using the HTBI primer set. TCRdb re-analysed the multiplex PCR reads in MiXCR, keeping a single row per CDR3 protein. Among 540,000 or so distinct CDR3 sequences listed, around a sixth were seen once. Recently diagnosed hyperthyroidism of less than 2 months' duration affected patients aged 18 to 65. Each diagnosis drew on symptoms, thyroxine, TRAb, thyroid ultrasound and orbital computed tomography findings. Each 10 ml fresh peripheral blood draw supplied the PBMCs. V was pared by 3 bases and J by 0 bases, with 13 bases between. Germline-derived CDR1 and CDR2 are DFQATT and SNEGSKA (reference sequence). This CDR3 contains 15 residues. To note about this clonotype: What it binds is unknown.

Material for sequencing was blood. V and J are TRBV20-1 and TRBJ2-3, with D maybe TRBD2 (6 bases). This TCR came from a woman in her 30s with Graves' hyperthyroidism. CDR3 in amino acids: CSASNPGTSTDTQYF. The DNA for the CDR3 is TGCAGTGCTAGCAATCCGGGGACTAGCACAGATACGCAGTATTTT.